The next 22 T cell receptor beta chains were all read from a single sample in a study of T cell clones after liver transplantation. Sequenced by immunoSEQ multiplex PCR; TCRdb stores in-frame clones only, minus some. The sample lists about 72,000 clones, 90% seen once, with roughly 2.5% in the top ten. The starting material was CD4+ T cells from blood, obtained before liver transplant. The receptors were sampled from a human donor who received a liver transplant.

J is TRBJ1-3 and V is TRBV19; TRBD1 is a possible D gene (6 bases). The CDR3 has 14 residues. The germline gives CDR1 LNHDA, CDR2 SQIVND (reference sequence). Trimming took off 6 bases at V and 0 bases at J, with 9 bases between the two ends. The CDR3 bases are TGTGCCAGTAGGGACAGCTACTCTGGAAACACCATATATTTT. Residues: CASRDSYSGNTIYF.

This clone was observed a handful of times. The chain is built from TRBV6-6 and TRBJ2-5, with D maybe TRBD1 (6 bases). The CDR3 loop spans 13 amino acids. V lost 6 bases and J 7 bases, leaving 15 bases between the germline ends. The V gene's germline CDR1 is MNHNY and CDR2 SVGAGI (reference sequence). The CDR3 DNA sequence: TGTGCCAGCAGCGATCCGGGACACGGGACCCAGTACTTC. Protein sequence: CASSDPGHGTQYF.

The rearrangement links TRBV7-2 to TRBJ2-3; 10 bases fit TRBD2. CDR1 is SGHTA, CDR2 FQGNSA, per germline. Trimming removed 5 bases from V and 4 bases from J; junction bases left unmatched: 6. The CDR3 loop spans 15 amino acids. CDR3 amino acids: CASSPSGSRADTQYF. The CDR3 bases are TGTGCCAGCAGCCCTAGCGGGAGTCGAGCAGATACGCAGTATTTT.

V gene TRBV20-1 combines with J gene TRBJ2-1; D unresolved. V lost 4 bases and J 6 bases, leaving 7 bases between the germline ends. CDR3 length equals 11 residues. In germline, CDR1 is DFQATT, CDR2 SNEGSKA (reference sequence). The DNA of the CDR3 is TGCAGTGCTACAGACTTCAATGAGCAGTTCTTC. Translation: CSATDFNEQFF.

CDR3 region: CASSTVQETQYF. CDR3 in DNA: TGTGCCAGCTCAACAGTCCAAGAGACCCAGTACTTC. The rearrangement uses TRBV18 and TRBJ2-5; no clear D gene. The CDR3 is 12 residues long. Germline CDR1 reads KGHSH; CDR2 reads LQKENI. V lost 5 bases, J lost 1 base, and 5 bases lay in between.

This clone appeared a single time. V is TRBV27 and J is TRBJ2-1; TRBD2 matches 10 bases. The CDR3 loop spans 15 amino acids. Germline V gene data show CDR1 as MNHEY and CDR2 as SMNVEV (reference sequence). J gave up 4 bases and V 2 bases, and 2 bases lay outside the gene matches. The DNA of the CDR3 is TGTGCCAGCAGTTTACTAGCGGGAGTTTACAATGAGCAGTTCTTC. This codes for CASSLLAGVYNEQFF.

This clone is a singleton in its sample. V and J are TRBV15 and TRBJ1-5, with 8 nucleotides matching TRBD1. CDR1 LNHNV and CDR2 YYDKDF come from the germline V gene (reference sequence). After removal of 0 bases from V and 6 bases from J, the junction contained 7 bases not matched to a gene. This CDR3 has 16 residues. In nucleotides, the CDR3 is TGTGCCACCAGCAGAGATCCTCGGACAGGGATTCAGCCCCAGCATTTT. Protein: CATSRDPRTGIQPQHF.

The chain carries TRBV4-3 and TRBJ2-2; D call uncertain. With 3 bases removed from V and 5 bases from J, the gap between germline ends came to 1 base. Germline CDR1 and CDR2: LGHNA and YSLEER. The CDR3 loop spans 11 amino acids. The CDR3 loop reads CASSQTGELFF. CDR3 bases: TGCGCCAGCAGCCAGACCGGGGAGCTGTTTTTT.

The chain employs TRBV4-1 and TRBJ1-2; a possible D gene is TRBD1 (5 bases). In germline, CDR1 is MGHRA, CDR2 YSYEKL. V shed 0 bases and J shed 6 bases, with 11 bases lying between them. CDR3 size: 14 residues. In DNA form, the CDR3 reads TGCGCCAGCAGCCAAGATGCACAGGCCGATGGCTACACCTTC. This encodes CASSQDAQADGYTF.

This clone has just one count. This chain links TRBV7-2 with TRBJ2-5; possibly TRBD2 for D (6 bases). The end of the DNA fits TRBJ2-7 better, so the J call may be wrong. The CDR3 contains 15 residues. The germline gives CDR1 SGHTA, CDR2 FQGNSA. The CDR3 sequence is CASSLEAREAYEQYF. In DNA, the CDR3 is TGTGCCAGCAGCTTAGAGGCCAGGGAGGCCTACGAGCAGTACTTC.

The chain uses TRBV5-1 and TRBJ2-3; TRBD2 is a possible D gene (5 bases). V gave up 4 bases and J gave up 2 bases, with 14 bases separating them. The CDR3 is 15 residues long. Germline V gene lookup returns CDR1 SGHRS and CDR2 YFSETQ. Here the CDR3 reads CASSPRTGITDTQYF. CDR3 in DNA: TGCGCCAGCAGCCCTCGGACTGGAATCACAGATACGCAGTATTTT.

V is TRBV4-1 and J is TRBJ2-1; no clear D. This CDR3 comprises 12 residues. Trimming stripped 4 bases from V and 9 bases from J, with 10 bases between. The germline V gene has CDR1 MGHRA and CDR2 YSYEKL. CDR3 sequence: CASSPGPREQFF. In nucleotides, the CDR3 is TGCGCCAGCAGCCCTGGACCGCGTGAGCAGTTCTTC.

The chain links TRBV5-1 to TRBJ2-7; D is possibly TRBD2 (6 bases). Trimming stripped 4 bases from V and 7 bases from J, with 18 bases between. The CDR3 is 14 amino acids. CDR1 SGHRS and CDR2 YFSETQ come from the germline V gene. The CDR3 DNA follows: TGCGCCAGCAGCCCTGCGGCGGGGAGCAGGGAGCAGTACTTC. It translates to CASSPAAGSREQYF. Full variable domain (remainder filled in from reference TRBV5-1 and TRBJ2-7): KAGVTQTPRYLIKTRGQQVTLSCSPISGHRSVSWYQQTPGQGLQFLFEYFSETQRNKGNFPGRFSGRQFSNSRSEMNVSTLELGDSALYLCASSPAAGSREQYFGPGTRLTVT.

The gene calls are TRBV7-9 and TRBJ2-3; no clear D. This CDR3 is built from 15 residues. The V gene's germline CDR1 is SEHNR and CDR2 FQNEAQ (reference sequence). V lost 2 bases to trimming and J lost 1 base, with 10 bases between them. The CDR3 DNA is TGTGCCAGCAGCTTAAGCAGAGCAGGCACAGATACGCAGTATTTT. This codes for CASSLSRAGTDTQYF.

The CDR3 loop is CASSPTPGGYTF. Here the CDR3 DNA reads TGTGCCAGCAGCCCTACCCCCGGAGGCTACACCTTC. The chain has TRBV5-6 and TRBJ1-2; D ambiguous. This CDR3 spans 12 amino acids. Germline values: CDR1 SGHDT, CDR2 YYEEEE. V was pared by 4 bases and J by 8 bases, with 12 bases between.

The chain links TRBV7-2 to TRBJ2-5; 7 bases match TRBD2. The CDR3 contains 18 residues. Trimming cost V 5 bases and J 4 bases; bases outside gene matches: 19. The germline CDR1 and CDR2 sequences are SGHTA and FQGNSA. CDR3 nucleotide sequence: TGTGCCAGCAGCCCCCTATCGGGGCGGGAGCTCGGGGGAGAGACCCAGTACTTC. Its translation is CASSPLSGRELGGETQYF.

V is TRBV2 and J is TRBJ1-4; a weak D match, TRBD1 (6 bases). Germline assignment: CDR1 SNHLY and CDR2 FYNNEI. V gave up 6 bases and J gave up 0 bases, with 14 bases separating them. CDR3 length equals 16 residues. DNA for the CDR3: TGTGCCAGCAGGATACAGGGTGCTGCAACTAATGAAAAACTGTTTTTT. Translated, it gives CASRIQGAATNEKLFF.

The chain recombines TRBV19 with TRBJ1-5; possible D gene TRBD1, 6 bases. Germline V CDR1 and CDR2: LNHDA, SQIVND (reference sequence). V dropped 9 bases and J dropped 2 bases, with 17 bases sitting between them. CDR3 length equals 15 residues. CDR3 DNA sequence: TGTGCCAGCCTCCCCAGGGGTGAGGGCAATCAGCCCCAGCATTTT. Protein: CASLPRGEGNQPQHF.

This rearrangement joins TRBV29-1 to TRBJ2-5; tentatively, D is TRBD1 (6 bases). There are 12 residues in the CDR3. V was pared by 3 bases and J by 5 bases, with 10 bases between. Germline assignment: CDR1 SQVTM and CDR2 ANQGSEA. In nucleotides, the CDR3 is TGCAGCGTTGAGGGACAACAGGAGACCCAGTACTTC. Its protein product is CSVEGQQETQYF.

The chain recombines TRBV6-6 with TRBJ1-1, with no clear D. This CDR3 has 12 residues. CDR1 is MNHNY and CDR2 is SVGAGI in the germline V gene (reference sequence). V shed 6 bases and J shed 2 bases, with 7 bases lying between them. The CDR3 loop is CASSGPNTEAFF. CDR3 coding DNA: TGTGCCAGCAGCGGACCTAACACTGAAGCTTTCTTT.

V gene TRBV9 combines with J gene TRBJ2-2; D gene uncertain. V was shortened by 4 bases and J by 3 bases, with 13 bases between the two germline ends. Germline assignment: CDR1 SGDLS and CDR2 YYNGEE. The CDR3 runs 15 residues. CDR3: CASSYPGRDTGELFF. In DNA, the CDR3 is TGTGCCAGCAGCTACCCCGGAAGGGACACCGGGGAGCTGTTTTTT.

The rearrangement uses TRBV10-3 and TRBJ2-5, with D perhaps being TRBD1 or TRBD2 (5 bases each). The CDR3 contains 15 residues. The V and J ends lost 0 bases and 5 bases respectively, with 13 bases between them. Germline V lookup: CDR1 ENHRY, CDR2 SYGVKD. The CDR3 DNA is TGTGCCATCAGTGAGTCCAGAGGGACCGGGGAGACCCAGTACTTC. This sequence encodes CAISESRGTGETQYF.